These 18 T cell receptor beta chains share one sample of origin, sequenced in a study of cytomegalovirus exposure and HLA in healthy donors. In the PCR, 60 Vbeta and 13 Jbeta primers were used. Libraries were prepared by immunoSEQ multiplex PCR; TCRdb keeps only in-frame clonotypes and omits some of them. There are over 150,000 clones in the sample; almost 75% occur only once, and less than 4% lies in the top ten. Source material: PBMCs. These receptors were collected from a woman in her 30s in good health and CMV-seropositive.

The chain joins TRBV28 to TRBJ2-1; 11 bases match TRBD2. Germline V gene sequence: CDR1 MDHEN, CDR2 SYDVKM. Trimming at V came to 11 bases and at J to 7 bases, leaving 10 bases not matched to a gene. The CDR3 consists of 14 residues. CDR3 in DNA: TGTGCCTGCAAGCCTAGCGGGAGGACGAATGAGCAGTTCTTC. Translating it yields CACKPSGRTNEQFF.

The chain carries TRBV7-2 and TRBJ1-5; unclear D gene. The CDR3 totals 13 residues. Per germline, CDR1 SGHTA and CDR2 FQGNSA. V lost 5 bases and J 7 bases, leaving 12 bases between the germline ends. This CDR3 is CASSEGTGQPQHF. Here the CDR3 DNA reads TGTGCCAGCAGCGAGGGAACGGGCCAGCCCCAGCATTTT.

This clone was observed a single time. The DNA of the CDR3 is TGCGCCAGCCGAGACAGAACCACCGGGGAGCTGTTTTTT. It translates to CASRDRTTGELFF. The chain combines TRBV10-1 with TRBJ2-2; the D gene is possibly TRBD1 (5 bases). This CDR3 spans 13 amino acids. Germline CDR1 and CDR2: WNHNN and SYGVQD (reference sequence). Trimming shortened V by 8 bases and J by 4 bases, and 11 bases separated the two germline ends.

This rearrangement joins TRBV6-1 to TRBJ2-7; TRBD2 matches 7 bases. The CDR3 runs to 15 residues. The V segment lost 2 bases and the J segment 7 bases; nucleotides outside the gene matches: 11. The V gene's germline CDR1 is MNHNS and CDR2 SASEGT. In DNA, the CDR3 is TGTGCCAGCAGTGAAAGAAGCGGGACCCCAGGAGAGCAGTACTTC. Protein product: CASSERSGTPGEQYF.

This clone turned up a few times. The V call is TRBV25-1, the J call TRBJ2-4, with 8 bases identical to TRBD1. V was pared by 4 bases and J by 7 bases, with 3 bases of the junction left unmatched. CDR3 length: 13 amino acids. CDR1 and CDR2 from the germline V gene are MGHDK and SYGVNS. Written as DNA, the CDR3 is TGTGCCAGCAGTGGGACAGGGTTTAACATTCAGTACTTC. This sequence encodes CASSGTGFNIQYF.

The chain uses TRBV6-1 and TRBJ2-6; TRBD2 might be the D (5 bases). V lost 2 bases and J 6 bases, leaving 8 bases between the germline ends. Germline loops: CDR1 MNHNS, CDR2 SASEGT. The CDR3 has 14 residues. The CDR3 is CASSELEEANVLTF. In DNA, the CDR3 is TGTGCCAGCAGTGAATTGGAGGAGGCCAACGTCCTGACTTTC.

The chain recombines TRBV4-2 with TRBJ2-3, with 7 positions matching TRBD2. With 1 base clipped from V and 3 bases from J, the junction kept 7 bases outside the gene matches. The CDR3 covers 16 residues. CDR1 is LGHNA, CDR2 YNFKEQ, per germline. The DNA for the CDR3 is TGTGCCAGCAGCCAAGTAGTGGGAGGGACGACAGATACGCAGTATTTT. This gives the protein CASSQVVGGTTDTQYF.

The chain joins TRBV18 to TRBJ2-7; 11 bases are a match to TRBD2. The CDR3 runs to 20 residues. J lost 0 bases, V lost 6 bases, and 19 bases had no gene match. Germline-derived CDR1 and CDR2 are KGHSH and LQKENI. CDR3 DNA: TGTGCCAGCTCCCCCCAGGGTGGACTAGCGGGCGAGTCCTTCTCCTACGAGCAGTACTTC. This sequence encodes CASSPQGGLAGESFSYEQYF.

CDR3 DNA: TGTGCCAGCAGTCGAAAGACTAGCGGGAGGTCCTACGAGCAGTACTTC. Amino acids: CASSRKTSGRSYEQYF. The chain couples TRBV5-6 to TRBJ2-7; TRBD2 aligns across 13 bases. Trimming removed 5 bases from V and 1 base from J; junction bases left unmatched: 6. The CDR3 runs 16 residues. CDR1 is SGHDT, CDR2 YYEEEE, per germline.

As DNA, the CDR3 is TGTGCCAGCAGCTTATTGGGACAGGGCCACGAGCAGTACTTC. Translation: CASSLLGQGHEQYF. The rearrangement joins TRBV7-6 to TRBJ2-7; TRBD1 matches 9 bases. There are 14 residues in the CDR3. Per germline, CDR1 SGHVS and CDR2 FNYEAQ. The J segment lost 5 bases and the V segment lost 2 bases, leaving 4 bases of the junction unmatched.

The sample holds one count of this clone. The chain recombines TRBV25-1 with TRBJ1-5, with 10 nucleotides matching TRBD1. The germline V gene encodes CDR1 MGHDK and CDR2 SYGVNS. V shed 6 bases, J shed 6 bases, and the junction held 5 bases outside the gene matches. This CDR3 comprises 14 residues. CDR3 nucleotide sequence: TGTGCCAGCAGAGGGACAGGGGAAGGTCAGCCCCAGCATTTT. Residues: CASRGTGEGQPQHF.

J is TRBJ1-4 and V is TRBV10-2; 10 nucleotides agree with TRBD1. The V gene's germline CDR1 is WSHSY and CDR2 SAAADI. This CDR3 has 16 amino acids. V was pared by 9 bases and J by 2 bases, with 9 bases of the junction left unmatched. The CDR3 coding sequence is TGCGCCAGTTCCGGGACAGGGGCACCTACTAATGAAAAACTGTTTTTT. It codes for CASSGTGAPTNEKLFF.

This chain uses TRBV5-1 with TRBJ2-2; perhaps TRBD2 as D (6 bases). This CDR3 spans 16 amino acids. Germline CDR1 and CDR2: SGHRS and YFSETQ. The ends were cut back, 4 bases at V and 8 bases at J, with 21 bases in the middle. DNA for the CDR3: TGCGCCAGCAGCCCCCGTCTGGGCGGGACGGCGGGGGAGCTGTTTTTT. It encodes CASSPRLGGTAGELFF.

The genes are TRBV5-6 and TRBJ2-2; 10 nucleotides line up with TRBD2. The CDR3 contains 15 residues. CDR1 and CDR2 (germline): SGHDT, YYEEEE. V dropped 0 bases and J dropped 7; count of bases not matched to a gene: 3. The CDR3 DNA reads TGTGCCAGCAGCTTGGAGCGGGAGGGCCTCGGGGAGCTGTTTTTT. As protein: CASSLEREGLGELFF.

This clone occurred once. This chain joins TRBV5-1 and TRBJ2-1, with TRBD2 as a possible D gene (6 bases). This CDR3 is 14 amino acids long. Trimming shortened V by 0 bases and J by 10 bases, and 14 bases separated the two germline ends. Looked up from germline, CDR1 is SGHRS and CDR2 is YFSETQ. CDR3 sequence (DNA): TGCGCCAGCAGCTTGGGGGGGGTCCCGATGGAGCAGTTCTTC. Its protein is CASSLGGVPMEQFF.

This clone was seen a single time. V gene TRBV28 combines with J gene TRBJ1-5; perhaps TRBD1 as D (6 bases). Per germline, CDR1 MDHEN and CDR2 SYDVKM. Trimming left V 4 bases short and J 0 bases short, with 10 bases between. There are 15 residues in the CDR3. CDR3 nucleotides: TGTGCCAGCAGTTGGGACACCTATAGCAATCAGCCCCAGCATTTT. Translating it yields CASSWDTYSNQPQHF.

The rearrangement uses TRBV28 and TRBJ1-1, with TRBD1 matching 7 bases. Losses at the gene ends were 6 bases for V and 3 bases for J; bases not matched to a gene: 10. The CDR3 loop spans 15 amino acids. The germline CDR1 and CDR2 sequences are MDHEN and SYDVKM. The CDR3 bases are TGTGCCAGCAGGGGGGGAGGACAGGAGTACACTGAAGCTTTCTTT. Translated: CASRGGGQEYTEAFF.

V usage is TRBV28 and J usage is TRBJ2-7; 11 nucleotides agree with TRBD2. With V trimmed by 2 bases and J by 2 bases, 5 bases remained unmatched. Germline CDR1 reads MDHEN; CDR2 reads SYDVKM. There are 16 residues in the CDR3. The CDR3 region has the DNA TGTGCCAGCAGTTTAACTAGCGGGAGATTAGCCTACGAGCAGTACTTC. Translated: CASSLTSGRLAYEQYF. The variable domain in full, with the rest retrieved from reference TRBV28 and TRBJ2-7, is DVKVTQSSRYLVKRTGEKVFLECVQDMDHENMFWYRQDPGLGLRLIYFSYDVKMKEKGDIPEGYSVSREKKERFSLILESASTNQTSMYLCASSLTSGRLAYEQYFGPGTRLTVT.